These T cell receptor beta chains were read from a single sample in a study of T cell responses to AZD1222 COVID-19 vaccine. Clones were sequenced by immunoSEQ multiplex PCR, and TCRdb holds only the in-frame ones, with some missing. The data contain roughly 150,000 clones, roughly nine tenths of them seen just once; the ten biggest clones take up under 2.5%. The source was peripheral blood, collected on day 0 of AZD1222 vaccination. The receptor set was obtained from an adult in good health. The CDR3 runs from the conserved cysteine through the conserved F or W. Fields, in order: D gene, J gene, V gene, clone size, CDR3 DNA, CDR3 protein. D genes are given only for firm matches. Clone size appears in some rows only: once, few, many, or a class for an expanded clone.

-	TRBJ1-2	TRBV4-1	-	TGCGCCAGCAGCCAAGTGGCAGGGAATAGTGGCTATGGCTACACCTTC	CASSQVAGNSGYGYTF
-	TRBJ2-5	TRBV9	-	TGTGCCAGCAGCGTAGACAGGGTTCAAGAGACCCAGTACTTC	CASSVDRVQETQYF
TRBD2	TRBJ2-3	TRBV19	once	TGTGCCAGTAGTCTAGCGGGAGGGACAGATACGCAGTATTTT	CASSLAGGTDTQYF
-	TRBJ2-1	TRBV4-3	-	TGCGCCAGCAGCCAAGGGGGTCGAAGTCCCCGGCAGTTCTTC	CASSQGGRSPRQFF
-	TRBJ1-5	TRBV10-2	-	TGCGCCAGCAGTGGGGCGTGGAATCAGCCCCAGCATTTT	CASSGAWNQPQHF
TRBD2	TRBJ2-3	TRBV18	-	TGTGCCAGCTCACCGGGACTAAGTAGCGGGGGGCCTGGGGCAGATACGCAGTATTTT	CASSPGLSSGGPGADTQYF
-	TRBJ1-3	TRBV14	-	TGTGCCAGCAGCCAAGTAGGGGAAAGCTCTGGAAACACCATATATTTT	CASSQVGESSGNTIYF
TRBD1	TRBJ1-2	TRBV28	-	TGTGCCAGCAGGAATTACTTGGGACAGAAGCATGGCTACACCTTC	CASRNYLGQKHGYTF
-	TRBJ2-2	TRBV7-8	-	TGTGCCAGCAGCTTAAGTACTAGCCCCACCGGGGAGCTGTTTTTT	CASSLSTSPTGELFF
-	TRBJ1-6	TRBV5-6	-	TGTGCCAGCAGTTTCGGGCAGGCGGATTCACCCCTCCACTTT	CASSFGQADSPLHF
-	TRBJ2-7	TRBV6-5	once	TGTGCCAGCAGTTACTCTCGGGACAACTCCTACGAGCAGTACTTC	CASSYSRDNSYEQYF
TRBD1	TRBJ1-2	TRBV7-9	-	TGTGCCAGCAGCTTGGGACAGGGGAATGGCTACACCTTC	CASSLGQGNGYTF
TRBD1	TRBJ1-2	TRBV30	-	TGTGCCTGGAGTTCCGGCGGGACAGGGAAGTTC	CAWSSGGTGKF
-	TRBJ2-2	TRBV2	few	TGTGCCAGCAGCCCGGGAACGAACACCGGGGAGCTGTTTTTT	CASSPGTNTGELFF
TRBD2	TRBJ2-3	TRBV6-2/TRBV6-3	-	TGTGCCAGCAGTTACATGCTATTAGCGGGAGCCATCTCCGGCACAGATACGCAGTATTTT	CASSYMLLAGAISGTDTQYF
-	TRBJ1-5	TRBV30	-	TGTGCCTGGGGGACGGAGGAAAATCAGCCCCAGCATTTT	CAWGTEENQPQHF
-	TRBJ2-2	TRBV7-2	-	TGTGCCAGCAGCACATATCGGCCACCCACCGGGGAGCTGTTTTTT	CASSTYRPPTGELFF
TRBD1	TRBJ2-2	TRBV7-9	-	TGTGCCAGCAGCTCTGGGGGACAGTTTCGCACCGGGGAGCTGTTTTTT	CASSSGGQFRTGELFF
-	TRBJ1-1	TRBV18	once	TGTGCCAGCTCACCTACAGGGACGAACACTGAAGCTTTCTTT	CASSPTGTNTEAFF
TRBD1	TRBJ1-1	TRBV27	-	TGTGCCAGCAGTTATCGACAGGGGATGGCTTTCTTT	CASSYRQGMAFF
TRBD2	TRBJ2-3	TRBV5-1	-	TGCGCCAGCGGCCTATTATCGGGACTAGCGGGAGGAATCTCGGGTAGCACAGATACGCAGTATTTT	CASGLLSGLAGGISGSTDTQYF
-	TRBJ1-5	TRBV30	-	TGTGCCTGGAGTGTACTCGGGGGCGGTCAGCCCCAGCATTTT	CAWSVLGGGQPQHF
-	TRBJ2-1	TRBV7-3	once	TGTGCCAGCAGCGCCCAGGGGAGGCCCTACAATGAGCAGTTCTTC	CASSAQGRPYNEQFF
-	TRBJ1-1	TRBV12-3/TRBV12-4	-	TGTGCCAGCAGTTTAGAGAGAAACACTGAAGCTTTCTTT	CASSLERNTEAFF
TRBD1	TRBJ1-3	TRBV6-5	-	TGTGCCACCGGTCTGGACAGGGGGCCGGGAAACACCATATATTTT	CATGLDRGPGNTIYF
-	TRBJ1-1	TRBV9	-	TGTGCCAGCAGCGGAATCCGGGACACGGCCACTGAAGCTTTCTTT	CASSGIRDTATEAFF
-	TRBJ1-2	TRBV24-1	-	TGTGCCACCAGTGATAACAGGTACAATGGCTACACCTTC	CATSDNRYNGYTF